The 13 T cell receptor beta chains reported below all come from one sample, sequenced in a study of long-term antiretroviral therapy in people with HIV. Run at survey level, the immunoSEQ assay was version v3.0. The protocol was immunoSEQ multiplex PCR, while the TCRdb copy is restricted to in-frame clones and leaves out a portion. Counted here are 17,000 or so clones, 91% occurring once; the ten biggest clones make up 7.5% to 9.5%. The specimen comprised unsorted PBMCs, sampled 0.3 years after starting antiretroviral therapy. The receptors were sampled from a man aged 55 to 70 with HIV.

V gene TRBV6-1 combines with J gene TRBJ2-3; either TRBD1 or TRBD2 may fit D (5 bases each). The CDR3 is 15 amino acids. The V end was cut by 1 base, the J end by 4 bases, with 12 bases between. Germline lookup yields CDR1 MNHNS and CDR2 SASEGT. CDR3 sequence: CASSEGGNVPDTQYF. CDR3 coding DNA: TGTGCCAGCAGTGAAGGGGGGAATGTCCCAGATACGCAGTATTTT.

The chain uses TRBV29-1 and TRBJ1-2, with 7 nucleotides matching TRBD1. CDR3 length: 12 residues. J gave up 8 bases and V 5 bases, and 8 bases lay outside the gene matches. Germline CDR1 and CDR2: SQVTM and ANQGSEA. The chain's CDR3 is CSVNRGGGGYTF. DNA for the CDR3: TGCAGCGTTAACAGGGGAGGTGGAGGCTACACCTTC.

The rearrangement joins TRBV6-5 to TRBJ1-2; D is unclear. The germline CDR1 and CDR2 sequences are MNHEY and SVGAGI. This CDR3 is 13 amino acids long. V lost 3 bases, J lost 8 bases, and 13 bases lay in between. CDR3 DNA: TGTGCCAGCAGTTATCGCGACGAGTGGGGCTACACCTTC. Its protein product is CASSYRDEWGYTF.

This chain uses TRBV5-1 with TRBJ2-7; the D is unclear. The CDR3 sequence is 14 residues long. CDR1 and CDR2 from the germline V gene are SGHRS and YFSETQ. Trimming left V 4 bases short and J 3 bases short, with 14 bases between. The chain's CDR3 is CASSTDSQNYEQYF. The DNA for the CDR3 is TGCGCCAGCAGCACGGATTCACAAAACTACGAGCAGTACTTC.

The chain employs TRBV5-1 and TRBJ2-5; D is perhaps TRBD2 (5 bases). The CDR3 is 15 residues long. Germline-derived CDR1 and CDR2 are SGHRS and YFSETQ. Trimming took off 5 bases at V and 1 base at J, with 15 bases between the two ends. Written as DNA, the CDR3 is TGCGCCAGCAGTTGGAGCCGGGGAACCCAAGAGACCCAGTACTTC. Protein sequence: CASSWSRGTQETQYF.

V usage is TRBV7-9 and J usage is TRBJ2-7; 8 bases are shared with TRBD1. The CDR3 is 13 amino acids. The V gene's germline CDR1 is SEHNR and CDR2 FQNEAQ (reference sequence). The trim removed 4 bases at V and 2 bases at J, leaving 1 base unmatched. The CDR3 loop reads CASSSTGAYEQYF. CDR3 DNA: TGTGCCAGCAGCTCGACAGGGGCCTACGAGCAGTACTTC.

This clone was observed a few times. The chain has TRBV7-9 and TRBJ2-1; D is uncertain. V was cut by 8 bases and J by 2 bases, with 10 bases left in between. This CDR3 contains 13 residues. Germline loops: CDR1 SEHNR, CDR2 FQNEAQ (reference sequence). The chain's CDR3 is CASERSTYNEQFF. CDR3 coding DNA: TGTGCCAGCGAGCGATCTACCTACAATGAGCAGTTCTTC.

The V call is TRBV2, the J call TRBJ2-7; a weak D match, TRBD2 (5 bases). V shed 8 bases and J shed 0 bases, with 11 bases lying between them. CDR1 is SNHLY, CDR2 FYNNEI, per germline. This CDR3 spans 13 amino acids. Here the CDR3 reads CASLGISSYEQYF. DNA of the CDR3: TGTGCCAGCCTCGGGATAAGCTCCTACGAGCAGTACTTC.

The chain's CDR3 is CASSLIRAKISYEQYF. CDR3 nucleotides: TGTGCCAGCAGCTTAATTCGGGCTAAAATATCCTACGAGCAGTACTTC. This chain connects TRBV7-3 to TRBJ2-7; D is unclear. The CDR3 loop spans 16 amino acids. With 1 base removed from V and 1 base from J, the gap between germline ends came to 14 bases. Germline-derived CDR1 and CDR2 are SGHTA and FQGTGA.

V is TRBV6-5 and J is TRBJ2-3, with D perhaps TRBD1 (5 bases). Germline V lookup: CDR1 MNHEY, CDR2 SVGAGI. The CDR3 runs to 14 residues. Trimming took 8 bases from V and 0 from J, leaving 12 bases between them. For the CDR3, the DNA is TGTGCCAGCTCGACAGCTCCTAGCACAGATACGCAGTATTTT. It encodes CASSTAPSTDTQYF.

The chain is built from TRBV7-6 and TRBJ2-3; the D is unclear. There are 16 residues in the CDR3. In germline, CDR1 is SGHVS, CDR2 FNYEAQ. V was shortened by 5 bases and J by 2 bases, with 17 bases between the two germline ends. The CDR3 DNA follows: TGTGCCAGCAGCCCCCCGGTCGTAGGGTCCACAGATACGCAGTATTTT. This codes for CASSPPVVGSTDTQYF.

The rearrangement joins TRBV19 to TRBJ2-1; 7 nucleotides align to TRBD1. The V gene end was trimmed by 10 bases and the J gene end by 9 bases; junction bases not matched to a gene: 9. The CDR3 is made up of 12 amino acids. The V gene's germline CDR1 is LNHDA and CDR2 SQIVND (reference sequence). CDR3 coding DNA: TGTGCCACAGGCGAGGGGGCTTTTGAGCAGTTCTTC. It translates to CATGEGAFEQFF.

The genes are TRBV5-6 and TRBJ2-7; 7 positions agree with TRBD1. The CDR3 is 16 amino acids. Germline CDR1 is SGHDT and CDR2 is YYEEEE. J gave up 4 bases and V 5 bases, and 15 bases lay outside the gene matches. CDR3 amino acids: CASRYLTGTVAYEQYF. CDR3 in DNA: TGTGCCAGCAGATATCTTACCGGGACAGTAGCGTACGAGCAGTACTTC. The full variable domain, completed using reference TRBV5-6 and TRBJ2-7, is DAGVTQSPTHLIKTRGQQVTLRCSPKSGHDTVSWYQQALGQGPQFIFQYYEEEERQRGNFPDRFSGHQFPNYSSELNVNALLLGDSALYLCASRYLTGTVAYEQYFGPGTRLTVT.